What follows are 31 T cell receptor beta chains derived from one specimen sequenced in a study of memory CD4+ T cells and cytomegalovirus serostatus. Profiling relied on immunoSEQ multiplex PCR, and the TCRdb table lists in-frame clones only, not all of them. The top ten hold roughly 0.99% of the sample, which has about 25,000 clones, around 75% seen once. The sort gate was single viable CD3+CD4+CD8-CD45RO+ cells for memory CD4+ T cells. The sequenced sample was memory CD4+ T cells from blood. The receptors were sampled from an adult in good health and CMV-seronegative.

V gene TRBV5-1 combines with J gene TRBJ2-3, with 11 bases fitting TRBD2. CDR1 SGHRS and CDR2 YFSETQ come from the germline V gene. The CDR3 loop spans 16 amino acids. The J segment lost 2 bases and the V segment lost 3 bases, leaving 5 bases of the junction unmatched. DNA of the CDR3: TGCGCCAGCAGCTCCTTAGCGGGGGGGACCACAGATACGCAGTATTTT. This gives the protein CASSSLAGGTTDTQYF.

The V gene is TRBV11-3, the J gene TRBJ2-5; D is undetermined. With 1 base removed from V and 2 bases from J, the gap between germline ends came to 11 bases. The CDR3 spans 15 residues. The V gene's germline CDR1 is SGHNT and CDR2 YENEEA. The CDR3 DNA follows: TGTGCCAGCAGCTTAGGAACCAGCCTGCAAGAGACCCAGTACTTC. Its translation: CASSLGTSLQETQYF.

This chain connects TRBV4-1 to TRBJ1-5; D is unresolved. CDR3 length: 14 amino acids. Germline CDR1 MGHRA, CDR2 YSYEKL. With 1 base removed from V and 1 base from J, the gap between germline ends came to 5 bases. The chain's CDR3 is CASSQAGSNQPQHF. CDR3 nucleotides: TGCGCCAGCAGCCAAGCTGGGAGCAATCAGCCCCAGCATTTT.

This chain connects TRBV19 to TRBJ1-1; D perhaps matches TRBD1 (6 bases). Looked up from germline, CDR1 is LNHDA and CDR2 is SQIVND (reference sequence). V shed 3 bases and J shed 5 bases, with 16 bases lying between them. There are 15 residues in the CDR3. The CDR3: CASSIQGTRRTEAFF. CDR3 DNA: TGTGCCAGTAGTATTCAGGGGACGCGGAGAACTGAAGCTTTCTTT.

V gene TRBV6-1 combines with J gene TRBJ1-1; 7 bases fit TRBD1. V lost 7 bases to trimming and J lost 5 bases; unmatched junction nucleotides: 7. In germline, CDR1 is MNHNS, CDR2 SASEGT. This CDR3 comprises 13 residues. The CDR3 here is CASNRGLWTEAFF. CDR3 nucleotides: TGTGCCAGCAATAGGGGGCTGTGGACTGAAGCTTTCTTT.

This clone appeared a single time. This chain links TRBV11-2 with TRBJ2-7; D possibly corresponds to TRBD1 (5 bases). V shed 5 bases and J shed 7 bases, with 15 bases lying between them. The CDR3 loop spans 13 amino acids. Germline V gene data show CDR1 as SGHAT and CDR2 as FQNNGV. CDR3 residues: CASSNSGAREQYF. As DNA, the CDR3 is TGTGCCAGCAGCAATAGTGGGGCTCGGGAGCAGTACTTC.

The chain couples TRBV28 to TRBJ2-7; 9 nucleotides agree with TRBD2. The V segment lost 5 bases and the J segment 4 bases; nucleotides outside the gene matches: 9. The CDR3 loop spans 15 amino acids. Germline values: CDR1 MDHEN, CDR2 SYDVKM. DNA for the CDR3: TGTGCCAGCAGTCCCATAGGCGGGAGGGGATACGAGCAGTACTTC. Translation: CASSPIGGRGYEQYF.

The chain links TRBV7-9 to TRBJ2-7; the match to TRBD2 covers 8 bases. CDR1 and CDR2 from the germline V gene are SEHNR and FQNEAQ (reference sequence). Trimming at V came to 5 bases and at J to 5 bases, leaving 8 bases not matched to a gene. The CDR3 totals 14 residues. CDR3 loop: CASSPGGANNEQYF. The DNA of the CDR3 is TGTGCCAGCAGCCCCGGGGGGGCGAACAACGAGCAGTACTTC.

This clone has just one count. This CDR3 reads CASSIAGQGSETQYF. The CDR3 bases are TGTGCCAGCAGCATCGCTGGACAGGGAAGCGAGACCCAGTACTTC. The rearrangement uses TRBV7-2 and TRBJ2-5; TRBD1 agrees at 8 bases. Germline loops: CDR1 SGHTA, CDR2 FQGNSA. Germline trimming cut 5 bases from V and 5 bases from J; bases unmatched to any gene: 10. The CDR3 is made up of 15 amino acids. Filled out from reference TRBV7-2 and TRBJ2-5, the complete variable domain reads GAGVSQSPSNKVTEKGKDVELRCDPISGHTALYWYRQSLGQGLEFLIYFQGNSAPDKSGLPSDRFSAERTGGSVSTLTIQRTQQEDSAVYLCASSIAGQGSETQYFGPGTRLLVL.

The genes are TRBV20-1 and TRBJ1-2; the D is unclear. CDR1 is DFQATT, CDR2 SNEGSKA, per germline (reference sequence). The CDR3 is 11 amino acids. V was cut by 3 bases and J by 8 bases, with 10 bases left in between. CDR3 coding DNA: TGCAGTGCTAGTTCCGGGCCGGGCTACACCTTC. Translation gives CSASSGPGYTF.

This chain links TRBV18 with TRBJ2-7, with D uncertain. The germline gives CDR1 KGHSH, CDR2 LQKENI. V lost 4 bases and J lost 7, with 8 bases in between. The CDR3 sequence is 11 residues long. CDR3 protein: CASSQMQEQYF. The CDR3 region has the DNA TGTGCCAGCTCACAAATGCAGGAGCAGTACTTC.

This clone was seen a single time. The chain combines TRBV6-1 with TRBJ2-7, with 7 nucleotides matching TRBD2. V was pared by 5 bases and J by 2 bases, with 0 bases of the junction left unmatched. Germline-derived CDR1 and CDR2 are MNHNS and SASEGT. The CDR3 spans 12 residues. The CDR3 bases are TGTGCCAGCAGTCGGGAGGCCTACGAGCAGTACTTC. This gives the protein CASSREAYEQYF.

The chain recombines TRBV7-2 with TRBJ1-4; D unresolved. The V gene lost 1 base and the J gene lost 5 bases, with 5 bases spanning the gap. Germline CDR1 SGHTA, CDR2 FQGNSA. The CDR3 sequence is 13 residues long. CDR3 DNA sequence: TGTGCCAGCAGCTTAGGAACCAATGAAAAACTGTTTTTT. This codes for CASSLGTNEKLFF. The entire variable domain, with the rest obtained from reference TRBV7-2 and TRBJ1-4, is as follows: GAGVSQSPSNKVTEKGKDVELRCDPISGHTALYWYRQSLGQGLEFLIYFQGNSAPDKSGLPSDRFSAERTGGSVSTLTIQRTQQEDSAVYLCASSLGTNEKLFFGSGTQLSVL.

The V and J genes are TRBV20-1 and TRBJ2-7; D might be TRBD1 or TRBD2, each matching 5 bases. Germline V gene sequence: CDR1 DFQATT, CDR2 SNEGSKA (reference sequence). V was shortened by 3 bases and J by 3 bases, with 6 bases between the two germline ends. This CDR3 spans 11 amino acids. The CDR3 protein is CSASGGYEQYF. As DNA, the CDR3 is TGCAGTGCTAGTGGGGGCTACGAGCAGTACTTC.

A note on this clone: Other DNA variants within this sample encode the same CDR3. The gene calls are TRBV9 and TRBJ1-2; tentative D call: TRBD1 (5 bases). There are 15 residues in the CDR3. V shed 2 bases and J shed 2 bases, with 13 bases lying between them. Germline-derived CDR1 and CDR2 are SGDLS and YYNGEE. The CDR3 DNA is TGTGCCAGCAGCGTTGGTTCGGGGGGAAACTATGGCTACACCTTC. This codes for CASSVGSGGNYGYTF.

This chain links TRBV6-1 with TRBJ2-7; 8 bases are shared with TRBD1. With V trimmed by 11 bases and J by 1 base, 7 bases remained unmatched. The CDR3 extends over 13 amino acids. The germline CDR1 and CDR2 sequences are MNHNS and SASEGT. DNA of the CDR3: TGTGCCGGAGGGACAGGACTATCCTACGAGCAGTACTTC. Its protein is CAGGTGLSYEQYF.

The chain combines TRBV9 with TRBJ2-2; D is uncertain. The CDR3 runs 17 residues. Trimming stripped 0 bases from V and 0 bases from J, with 12 bases between. From germline, CDR1 is SGDLS and CDR2 YYNGEE. Here the CDR3 DNA reads TGTGCCAGCAGCGTAGGGGTCGGGTCGGCGAACACCGGGGAGCTGTTTTTT. Translated: CASSVGVGSANTGELFF.

A single count supports this clone. The chain recombines TRBV10-3 with TRBJ1-2; 7 positions match TRBD1. Germline V gives CDR1 ENHRY, CDR2 SYGVKD. The CDR3 sequence is 15 residues long. V was clipped by 2 bases and J by 4 bases; unmatched bases: 7. Here the CDR3 DNA reads TGTGCCATCAGTGAGCCCACAGGGGCGAGCTATGGCTACACCTTC. Residues: CAISEPTGASYGYTF.

The rearrangement uses TRBV28 and TRBJ2-7, with TRBD1 matching over 9 bases. The CDR3 spans 17 residues. Germline loops: CDR1 MDHEN, CDR2 SYDVKM. With V trimmed by 3 bases and J by 4 bases, 13 bases remained unmatched. As DNA, the CDR3 is TGTGCCAGCAGTTTGGACAATACAGGGGGCGCGGGTTACGAGCAGTACTTC. Translation: CASSLDNTGGAGYEQYF.

This chain uses TRBV19 with TRBJ1-1; TRBD1 is a possible D gene (6 bases). CDR1 and CDR2 from the germline V gene are LNHDA and SQIVND (reference sequence). The CDR3 is 18 residues long. The V gene lost 3 bases and the J gene lost 2 bases, with 22 bases spanning the gap. The CDR3 loop is CASSIGPIGRGPNTEAFF. CDR3 coding DNA: TGTGCCAGTAGTATTGGGCCCATTGGCAGGGGTCCAAACACTGAAGCTTTCTTT.

The rearrangement uses TRBV6-4 and TRBJ1-5; D is undetermined. Trimming left V 1 base short and J 3 bases short, with 13 bases between. The CDR3 consists of 16 residues. CDR1 is MRHNA and CDR2 is SNTAGT in the germline V gene. CDR3 bases: TGTGCCAGCAGTGACTTGATCCGGGAACCCAATCAGCCCCAGCATTTT. It encodes CASSDLIREPNQPQHF.

As DNA, the CDR3 is TGCGCCAGCAGTGACCAGCGGGAGGGCGCCGCGAACATTCAGTACTTC. This encodes CASSDQREGAANIQYF. V usage is TRBV10-1 and J usage is TRBJ2-4; 10 positions match TRBD2. The germline V gene encodes CDR1 WNHNN and CDR2 SYGVQD (reference sequence). The CDR3 covers 16 residues. Trimming took 3 bases from V and 7 from J; bases not matched to a gene: 9.

The rearrangement joins TRBV6-5 to TRBJ1-1, with unresolved D. CDR1 and CDR2 from the germline V gene are MNHEY and SVGAGI. The V gene lost 5 bases and the J gene lost 1 base, with 8 bases spanning the gap. CDR3 length: 13 residues. CDR3 sequence reads: CASSPTQNTEAFF. CDR3 sequence (DNA): TGTGCCAGCAGTCCCACACAGAACACTGAAGCTTTCTTT.

The chain is built from TRBV7-9 and TRBJ1-4, with D hard to call. This CDR3 contains 13 residues. From germline, CDR1 is SEHNR and CDR2 FQNEAQ (reference sequence). V lost 5 bases and J lost 5, with 9 bases in between. The CDR3 DNA follows: TGTGCCAGCAGCCCGACGCGCAATGAAAAACTGTTTTTT. Translated, it gives CASSPTRNEKLFF.

CDR3 sequence: CASSLTGTGLSGANVLTF. CDR3 nucleotide sequence: TGTGCCAGCTCTCTTACCGGGACAGGCCTCTCTGGGGCCAACGTCCTGACTTTC. The chain is built from TRBV18 and TRBJ2-6; TRBD1 agrees at 8 bases. Trimming cost V 6 bases and J 0 bases; bases outside gene matches: 10. The CDR3 has 18 amino acids. Looked up from germline, CDR1 is KGHSH and CDR2 is LQKENI.

The chain couples TRBV7-2 to TRBJ2-1, with 9 bases that match TRBD2. V gave up 1 base and J gave up 4 bases; unmatched junction bases: 5. This CDR3 comprises 16 residues. The germline CDR1 and CDR2 sequences are SGHTA and FQGNSA. CDR3 DNA: TGTGCCAGCAGCTTAGTGGGGACTAGCTCTTACAATGAGCAGTTCTTC. As protein: CASSLVGTSSYNEQFF.

J is TRBJ1-1 and V is TRBV28; D may be TRBD1 (5 bases). The CDR3 has 14 residues. Between the trimmed V and J ends, which lost 3 bases and 1 base, there was a span of 9 bases. Germline V gene data show CDR1 as MDHEN and CDR2 as SYDVKM. Written as DNA, the CDR3 is TGTGCCAGCAGTTTGTCCGACAGGAACACTGAAGCTTTCTTT. This encodes CASSLSDRNTEAFF.

This clone has a handful of counts. The gene calls are TRBV5-4 and TRBJ2-4; 10 bases match TRBD2. J was trimmed by 6 bases and V by 3 bases; bases with no gene match: 3. Germline CDR1 and CDR2: SGHNT and YYREEE (reference sequence). The length of the CDR3 is 14 residues. The CDR3 nucleotides are TGTGCCAGCAGCTCATGGACTAGCGGAAACATTCAGTACTTC. Protein product: CASSSWTSGNIQYF. Full variable domain (outside the CDR3, taken from reference TRBV5-4 and TRBJ2-4): ETGVTQSPTHLIKTRGQQVTLRCSSQSGHNTVSWYQQALGQGPQFIFQYYREEENGRGNFPPRFSGLQFPNYSSELNVNALELDDSALYLCASSSWTSGNIQYFGAGTRLSVL.

This rearrangement joins TRBV5-1 to TRBJ1-2; weak D call: TRBD1 (5 bases). V shed 5 bases and J shed 5 bases, with 13 bases lying between them. This CDR3 spans 13 amino acids. Germline assignment: CDR1 SGHRS and CDR2 YFSETQ. CDR3 sequence (DNA): TGCGCCAGCAGTAGCCAGGGACCGTATGGCTACACCTTC. Its protein is CASSSQGPYGYTF.

The chain combines TRBV7-2 with TRBJ1-2; 8 bases align to TRBD1. CDR3 length: 13 residues. Germline V gives CDR1 SGHTA, CDR2 FQGNSA. V lost 4 bases and J lost 6; bases outside the gene matches: 4. CDR3 in amino acids: CASSSGQGHGYTF. Written as DNA, the CDR3 is TGTGCCAGCAGCTCCGGACAGGGCCATGGCTACACCTTC.

This chain's CDR3 is CASSLEGFGNEQFF. The CDR3 nucleotides read TGCGCCAGCAGCTTGGAGGGTTTCGGGAATGAGCAGTTCTTC. The rearrangement links TRBV5-1 to TRBJ2-1; D call uncertain. V lost 0 bases, J lost 7 bases, and 11 bases lay in between. The CDR3 has 14 residues. Germline CDR1 and CDR2: SGHRS and YFSETQ.